This T cell receptor beta chain was identified in a study of cytomegalovirus exposure and HLA in healthy donors. This CDR3 is built from 13 residues. Trimming pared 10 bases from V and 3 bases from J, leaving 16 bases between. Germline V lookup: CDR1 SGHTA, CDR2 FQGNSA. In the PCR, 60 Vbeta and 13 Jbeta primers were used. Repertoires were generated with immunoSEQ multiplex PCR, while TCRdb's copy carries only in-frame clones and drops some. The sample holds 85,000 to 100,000 clones; 79% are singletons and the top ten take 3% to 4%. Sequencing used PBMCs. This receptor was identified in a male donor in good health and CMV-seropositive. This chain links TRBV7-2 with TRBJ2-7, with D perhaps matching TRBD2 (6 bases). The CDR3: CATRAGSDYEQYF. The CDR3 DNA is TGTGCCACAAGGGCGGGATCCGACTACGAGCAGTACTTC.